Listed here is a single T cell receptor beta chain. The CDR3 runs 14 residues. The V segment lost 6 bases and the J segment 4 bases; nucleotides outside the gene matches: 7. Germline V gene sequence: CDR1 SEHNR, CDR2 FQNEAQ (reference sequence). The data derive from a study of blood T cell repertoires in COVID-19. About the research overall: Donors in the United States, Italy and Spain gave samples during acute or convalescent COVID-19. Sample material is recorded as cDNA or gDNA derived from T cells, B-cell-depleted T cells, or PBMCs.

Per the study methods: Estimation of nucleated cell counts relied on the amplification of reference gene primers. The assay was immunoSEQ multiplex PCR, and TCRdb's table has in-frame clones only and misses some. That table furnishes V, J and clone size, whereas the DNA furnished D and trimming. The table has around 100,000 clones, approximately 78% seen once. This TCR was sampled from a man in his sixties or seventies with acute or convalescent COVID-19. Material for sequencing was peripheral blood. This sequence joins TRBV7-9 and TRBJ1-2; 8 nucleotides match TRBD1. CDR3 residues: CASRQGQGSYGYTF. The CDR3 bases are TGTGCCAGCAGACAAGGACAGGGAAGCTATGGCTACACCTTC.